This T cell receptor beta chain was profiled in a study of beta chain features in type 1 diabetes. Study-level points and caveats: Researchers report that Type 1 diabetes patients had moderately but significantly shorter TCRB CDR3s across all four CD4+ subsets.

A remark on this clone: The target antigen is unknown.

Sorted populations all exceeded 95% purity. Per the germline V gene, CDR1 is LNHNV and CDR2 is YYDKDF (reference sequence). After removal of 3 bases from V and 0 bases from J, the junction contained 7 bases not matched to a gene. There are 19 residues in the CDR3. Expressed TCRB transcripts were sequenced after all isolated RNA was converted to cDNA. The repertoire was sequenced with immunoSEQ multiplex PCR; TCRdb's copy has only in-frame clones and lacks some. The sample holds about 160,000 clones, 10% seen once. J is TRBJ2-1 and V is TRBV15, with 14 bases fitting TRBD2. This receptor was taken from a man aged 30 to 39 with type 1 diabetes. The sequenced sample was central memory CD4+ T cells from blood. CDR3: CATSSPWTSGRSSYNEQFF. DNA for the CDR3: TGTGCCACCAGCAGTCCTTGGACTAGCGGGAGGAGCTCCTACAATGAGCAGTTCTTC.